This T cell receptor beta chain derives from a study of cytomegalovirus exposure and HLA in healthy donors. Use of 60 Vbeta and 13 Jbeta primers characterized the PCR. TCRdb keeps only in-frame clones here, not all; method: immunoSEQ multiplex PCR. The table includes a few hundred thousand clones, roughly 80% detected once. V lost 2 bases to trimming and J lost 6 bases, with 11 bases between them. This CDR3 is 13 amino acids long. Germline CDR1 and CDR2: SGHNT and YYREEE (reference sequence). The chain is built from TRBV5-4 and TRBJ1-2; D unclear. Input material: PBMCs. This receptor was taken from a young man in good health and CMV-seronegative. DNA for the CDR3: TGTGCCAGCAGCTTTGGAGGAAGTGATGGCTACACCTTC. Translated: CASSFGGSDGYTF.